This passage covers 4 T cell receptor beta chains from one sample sequenced in a study of control samples from healthy donors and cancer patients. TCRdb's table, derived via immunoSEQ multiplex PCR, lists solely in-frame clones and lacks some. The profile covers over 100,000 clones, with 80% to 95% appearing a single time and 4.5% to 7% taken by the ten largest. Sequenced material: blood. Receptors originate from a man aged 18-30 years in good health.

This chain links TRBV4-1 with TRBJ1-1; 8 nucleotides align to TRBD1. J was trimmed by 6 bases and V by 2 bases; bases with no gene match: 8. The CDR3 runs 15 residues. Germline lookup yields CDR1 MGHRA and CDR2 YSYEKL. The CDR3 bases are TGCGCCAGCAGCCAATTCGGACAGGGCGAAGCTGAAGCTTTCTTT. It translates to CASSQFGQGEAEAFF.

This clone appeared a few times. The chain joins TRBV5-5 to TRBJ1-2; TRBD1 might be the D (5 bases). There are 15 residues in the CDR3. V dropped 0 bases and J dropped 3 bases, with 12 bases sitting between them. The germline V gene encodes CDR1 SGHKS and CDR2 YYEKEE (reference sequence). The CDR3 coding sequence is TGTGCCAGCAGCTTGGGATGGGGCGTTGACTATGGCTACACCTTC. The encoded protein is CASSLGWGVDYGYTF.

The V gene is TRBV5-1, the J gene TRBJ2-1; 8 bases match TRBD2. CDR3 length: 15 residues. V lost 0 bases, J lost 6 bases, and 5 bases stayed unmatched. The germline V gene has CDR1 SGHRS and CDR2 YFSETQ. The CDR3 reads CASSLGAGASNEQFF. In DNA, the CDR3 is TGCGCCAGCAGCTTGGGAGCGGGGGCCTCCAATGAGCAGTTCTTC. The whole variable domain, filled in from reference TRBV5-1 and TRBJ2-1, reads KAGVTQTPRYLIKTRGQQVTLSCSPISGHRSVSWYQQTPGQGLQFLFEYFSETQRNKGNFPGRFSGRQFSNSRSEMNVSTLELGDSALYLCASSLGAGASNEQFFGPGTRLTVL.

The chain combines TRBV10-3 with TRBJ1-2, with 10 bases that match TRBD1. After removal of 6 bases from V and 8 bases from J, the junction contained 12 bases not matched to a gene. Germline CDR1 and CDR2: ENHRY and SYGVKD. This CDR3 is built from 15 residues. The CDR3 here is CAIRAGTGESEGYTF. The CDR3 DNA is TGTGCCATCAGGGCCGGGACAGGGGAGTCGGAGGGCTACACCTTC.